Given below is one TCR beta chain in context. Its matching antigen is unknown. This record belongs to a study of regulatory T cells. Broader study findings: Hydrophobic residues at CDR3 positions 6 and 7 were enriched in conventional CD4+ T cells of CD3G-deficient patients.

V was trimmed by 5 bases and J by 0 bases, leaving 7 bases between them. This CDR3 has 13 amino acids. Per the germline V gene, CDR1 is MDHEN and CDR2 is SYDVKM. The primer mix had 52 TRBV and 13 TRBJ primers. Data came from immunoSEQ multiplex PCR; TCRdb stores just in-frame clones and leaves some out. In the table there are about 17,000 clones, roughly 84% of which are singletons. Sequenced input: conventional CD4+ T cells sorted from blood. The origin of this receptor is a person in their twenties or thirties with CD3G deficiency. This chain uses TRBV28 with TRBJ1-1; unclear D gene. The CDR3 protein is CASSPSLNTEAFF. The CDR3 DNA reads TGTGCCAGCAGTCCCTCATTGAACACTGAAGCTTTCTTT. The complete variable domain, with remaining parts taken from reference TRBV28 and TRBJ1-1, reads DVKVTQSSRYLVKRTGEKVFLECVQDMDHENMFWYRQDPGLGLRLIYFSYDVKMKEKGDIPEGYSVSREKKERFSLILESASTNQTSMYLCASSPSLNTEAFFGQGTRLTVV.